A selection of T cell receptor beta chains follows, all from one sample in a study of blood T cells in healthy people across ages. TCRdb reprocessed the 5' RACE reads via MiXCR and lists one record per CDR3 protein. This repertoire shows over 1,500,000 distinct CDR3 sequences, roughly 50% found once; its top ten account for roughly 2.1%. The specimen was blood. These receptors were collected from a woman in her thirties or forties in good health. Each CDR3 is given without its conserved first and last residue. Each record gives: V gene, J gene, clone size, CDR3 protein. Clone size is stated in some rows and not others, as once, few, many or a class when expanded.

TRBV20-1	TRBJ2-1	.	SAPTSGTGWNEQF
TRBV10-3	TRBJ2-3	few	AIRDSSGFEDSQY
TRBV5-1	TRBJ2-1	.	ASSLAQNEQF
TRBV29-1	TRBJ2-1	.	SVEWLAGGHDEQF
TRBV24-1	TRBJ2-1	many	ATSDPPVVEQF
TRBV5-1	TRBJ1-1	few	ASSQRTGVNTEAF
TRBV20-1	TRBJ1-6	.	SARDTGRRVDSRNSPLH
TRBV12-3/TRBV12-4	TRBJ2-5	.	ASTRQGWETQY
TRBV5-1	.	once	ASSPTLGLSSSYEQY
TRBV20-1	TRBJ1-2	.	SARKVKSSVTDPYGYT
TRBV6-5	TRBJ2-5	few	ASSYSGAPQY
TRBV9	TRBJ2-5	.	ASSARGQRQETQY
TRBV4-1	TRBJ2-1	once	ASSQDRLAGRNEQF
TRBV20-1	TRBJ1-5	once	SARDLRDTNQPQH
TRBV4-1	TRBJ1-2	.	ASSHPTSGGAYGYT
TRBV9	TRBJ2-3	few	ASNPGARTDTQY
TRBV5-6	TRBJ2-7	.	ASNLLTGAYEQY
TRBV6-2/TRBV6-3	TRBJ1-2	few	ASSTGGTGGKYGYT
TRBV7-2	TRBJ2-7	.	ASSLAHVSGGYEQY
TRBV6-2/TRBV6-3	TRBJ2-7	few	ASSSRRGAVLVDEQY
TRBV27	TRBJ1-6	.	ASSLSGRKNSPLH
TRBV6-5	TRBJ1-1	.	ASSRQRQGDEAF
TRBV6-2/TRBV6-3	.	few	ASKTGGFNEQY
TRBV5-1	TRBJ1-1	.	ASSFPENTEAF
TRBV4-2	TRBJ2-3	.	ASSQDPSRGLAVTDTQY
TRBV20-1	TRBJ2-3	.	SARDPASGLFTDTQY
TRBV20-1	TRBJ1-5	once	SARDTGGGGQH
TRBV27	TRBJ2-7	.	ASSSGLAGGRSYEQY
TRBV20-1	TRBJ2-1	.	SARDLAGHNEQF
TRBV29-1	TRBJ2-1	.	SVELGTNLLEQF
TRBV5-1	TRBJ2-7	.	ASSYGGGVYEQY
TRBV6-6	TRBJ2-3	few	ASSSPGREGDTQY
TRBV12-3/TRBV12-4	TRBJ1-2	.	ASGSFPNYGYT
TRBV7-8	TRBJ2-7	once	ASSPMQRGIAGGPDDDEQY
TRBV28	TRBJ2-4	.	ASSAGTGLNIQY
TRBV12-3/TRBV12-4	TRBJ2-1	.	ASSGGTGWYNEQF
TRBV5-8	TRBJ2-3	.	ASSGIDRDRALSTDTQY
TRBV5-6	TRBJ2-3	few	ASSLAPLRYSTDTQY
TRBV20-1	TRBJ1-5	.	SVCQEFNQPQH
TRBV28	TRBJ2-3	.	ASSFPSHSDSTTAQVTDTQY
TRBV5-1	TRBJ2-5	.	ASSWGGWETQY
TRBV28	TRBJ2-3	.	ASTGQGVGDTQY
TRBV5-1	.	.	ASSLGDSEQY
TRBV6-6	TRBJ1-1	.	ATELGVAF
TRBV20-1	TRBJ2-3	few	SARWTRPFDTQY
TRBV10-1	TRBJ2-5	many	ASSDGTGQETQY
TRBV7-9	TRBJ2-1	.	ASSSRGENNEQF
TRBV6-5	TRBJ2-1	.	ASSRRASGSNEQF
TRBV15	TRBJ2-1	.	ATSPQGLSIFFGGYNEQF
TRBV14	TRBJ1-1	.	ASSQDRTHEAF
TRBV5-1	TRBJ1-2	few	ASSSPGDLHGYT
TRBV5-1	.	.	ASSSGQGEGKNIQY
TRBV4-1	TRBJ1-5	.	ASSHPRDSNQPQH
TRBV15	TRBJ2-1	.	ATRGRGWTYNEQF
TRBV6-2/TRBV6-3	TRBJ1-5	.	ASSWRHSNQPQH